One sample yielded the 13 T cell receptor beta chains listed below, sequenced in a study of cytomegalovirus exposure and HLA in healthy donors. PCR employed 60 Vbeta and 13 Jbeta primers. Libraries were prepared by immunoSEQ multiplex PCR; TCRdb keeps only in-frame clonotypes and omits some of them. Among 130,000 to 150,000 clones, about 80% were seen once, and the ten largest hold roughly 4%. Input material: PBMCs. The receptors originated from a man aged 18 to 29 in good health and CMV-seronegative.

The chain combines TRBV18 with TRBJ2-7; 9 bases align to TRBD2. Germline CDR1 and CDR2: KGHSH and LQKENI. This CDR3 has 16 amino acids. Trimming took 6 bases from V and 0 from J; bases not matched to a gene: 9. CDR3 sequence (DNA): TGTGCCAGCTCGCCCGGACTAGCGCGTAACTCCTACGAGCAGTACTTC. Translation gives CASSPGLARNSYEQYF.

V gene TRBV7-9 combines with J gene TRBJ2-7, with 7 nucleotides matching TRBD2. The CDR3 has 14 residues. Germline V gene data show CDR1 as SEHNR and CDR2 as FQNEAQ (reference sequence). Trimming cost V 0 bases and J 6 bases; bases outside gene matches: 5. CDR3 region: CASSLAIGRREQYF. Written as DNA, the CDR3 is TGTGCCAGCAGCTTAGCGATCGGGAGGCGCGAGCAGTACTTC.

The chain employs TRBV30 and TRBJ1-1; 10 nucleotides align to TRBD1. The CDR3 sequence is 14 residues long. The junction had 8 bases not matched to a gene; V was cut back by 5 bases and J by 5 bases. Germline V lookup: CDR1 GTSNPN, CDR2 SVGIG (reference sequence). The CDR3 nucleotides are TGTGCCTGGGGGACAGGGGTCGGTTTGACTGAAGCTTTCTTT. Its protein product is CAWGTGVGLTEAFF.

The chain couples TRBV7-2 to TRBJ1-2; tentative D call: TRBD1 (6 bases). Germline CDR1 and CDR2: SGHTA and FQGNSA. There are 15 residues in the CDR3. The V end was cut by 0 bases, the J end by 1 base, with 9 bases between. The CDR3 nucleotides read TGTGCCAGCAGCTTAGCCCCGGACAGTAACTATGGCTACACCTTC. Translated, it gives CASSLAPDSNYGYTF.

This rearrangement joins TRBV21-1 to TRBJ2-2; TRBD1, as called in the table, went unchecked against the DNA. TRBV21-1 is tagged as a pseudogene. The CDR3 is made up of 14 amino acids. The CDR3 DNA reads TGTGCCAGCAGCAAACCCTGGCTTACCGGGGAGCTGTTTTTT. Residues: CASSKPWLTGELFF.

V usage is TRBV11-3 and J usage is TRBJ1-1; D uncertain. The CDR3 has 20 residues. V dropped 4 bases and J dropped 0 bases, with 27 bases sitting between them. CDR1 and CDR2 (germline): SGHNT, YENEEA. The CDR3 nucleotides are TGTGCCAGCAGCTCAACCCCCCTAAAAGCGAGTACCCTCATGAACACTGAAGCTTTCTTT. Translating it yields CASSSTPLKASTLMNTEAFF. Together with reference TRBV11-3 and TRBJ1-1, the CDR3 gives the full variable domain: EAGVVQSPRYKIIEKKQPVAFWCNPISGHNTLYWYLQNLGQGPELLIRYENEEAVDDSQLPKDRFSAERLKGVDSTLKIQPAELGDSAVYLCASSSTPLKASTLMNTEAFFGQGTRLTVV.

This clone was seen a handful of times. V and J are TRBV10-3 and TRBJ2-1; TRBD2 matches at 9 bases. With 2 bases clipped from V and 0 bases from J, the junction kept 14 bases outside the gene matches. The germline V gene encodes CDR1 ENHRY and CDR2 SYGVKD. The CDR3 contains 20 residues. As DNA, the CDR3 is TGTGCCATCAGTGAGATGATCAGAGCGGGAGGTCCAAGCTCCTACAATGAGCAGTTCTTC. Protein product: CAISEMIRAGGPSSYNEQFF.

V and J are TRBV2 and TRBJ2-1; 13 positions match TRBD2. Germline trimming cut 3 bases from V and 4 bases from J; bases unmatched to any gene: 3. The germline V gene has CDR1 SNHLY and CDR2 FYNNEI. This CDR3 comprises 16 residues. The CDR3 DNA is TGTGCCAGCAGTGAGGGGACTAGCGGGGTTTACAATGAGCAGTTCTTC. Translated: CASSEGTSGVYNEQFF.

The V and J genes are TRBV7-3 and TRBJ1-6, with D maybe TRBD1 (6 bases). Between the trimmed V and J ends, which lost 3 bases and 9 bases, there was a span of 15 bases. This CDR3 region has 15 residues. Looked up from germline, CDR1 is SGHTA and CDR2 is FQGTGA. The CDR3 DNA follows: TGTGCCAGCAGCTTCGACGGGACATCGGTTTCACCCCTCCACTTT. Amino acids: CASSFDGTSVSPLHF.

The J gene is TRBJ1-1, the V gene TRBV19; D uncertain. CDR1 and CDR2 from the germline V gene are LNHDA and SQIVND (reference sequence). V was cut by 7 bases and J by 4 bases, with 16 bases left in between. The CDR3 is 14 residues long. The chain's CDR3 is CASTLTYGSTEAFF. The CDR3 nucleotides are TGTGCCAGTACCCTGACTTACGGGAGCACTGAAGCTTTCTTT.

V usage is TRBV27 and J usage is TRBJ2-2; 7 bases are a match to TRBD1. In germline, CDR1 is MNHEY, CDR2 SMNVEV (reference sequence). The CDR3 consists of 15 residues. With 6 bases clipped from V and 3 bases from J, the junction kept 7 bases outside the gene matches. The CDR3 loop reads CASSRQGAYTGELFF. CDR3 nucleotides: TGTGCCAGCAGCCGACAGGGAGCGTACACCGGGGAGCTGTTTTTT.

J is TRBJ1-2 and V is TRBV2; TRBD1 aligns across 11 bases. The CDR3 extends over 17 amino acids. V lost 5 bases, J lost 3 bases, and 11 bases stayed unmatched. From germline, CDR1 is SNHLY and CDR2 FYNNEI. CDR3 sequence: CASSNLFKGQGDYGYTF. In DNA form, the CDR3 reads TGTGCCAGCAGTAACCTCTTTAAGGGACAGGGGGACTATGGCTACACCTTC.

The J gene is TRBJ1-1, the V gene TRBV27; D may be TRBD1 (6 bases). CDR3 length: 15 amino acids. With 5 bases removed from V and 1 base from J, the gap between germline ends came to 14 bases. CDR1 is MNHEY and CDR2 is SMNVEV in the germline V gene (reference sequence). This CDR3 is CASSATGIQNTEAFF. The CDR3 bases are TGTGCCAGCAGTGCCACAGGGATTCAGAACACTGAAGCTTTCTTT.